This T cell receptor beta chain is drawn from a study of cytomegalovirus exposure and HLA in healthy donors. The V segment lost 1 base and the J segment 0 bases; nucleotides outside the gene matches: 3. Germline V gene data show CDR1 as SGHTA and CDR2 as FQGNSA. The CDR3 has 16 amino acids. The PCR ran on 60 Vbeta and 13 Jbeta primers. Some clones are missing from TCRdb's copy, which holds only in-frame ones; the method was immunoSEQ multiplex PCR. The table for this sample gives about 34,000 clones. The specimen sequenced was PBMCs. The chain has TRBV7-2 and TRBJ2-4; 7 bases align to TRBD2. This TCR derives from a woman in her thirties or forties in good health and CMV-seropositive. The CDR3 coding sequence is TGTGCCAGCAGCTTAGAGGGCGGGAGAGCCAAAAACATTCAGTACTTC. It is translated as CASSLEGGRAKNIQYF. The full variable domain, rest sourced from reference TRBV7-2 and TRBJ2-4, is GAGVSQSPSNKVTEKGKDVELRCDPISGHTALYWYRQSLGQGLEFLIYFQGNSAPDKSGLPSDRFSAERTGGSVSTLTIQRTQQEDSAVYLCASSLEGGRAKNIQYFGAGTRLSVL.